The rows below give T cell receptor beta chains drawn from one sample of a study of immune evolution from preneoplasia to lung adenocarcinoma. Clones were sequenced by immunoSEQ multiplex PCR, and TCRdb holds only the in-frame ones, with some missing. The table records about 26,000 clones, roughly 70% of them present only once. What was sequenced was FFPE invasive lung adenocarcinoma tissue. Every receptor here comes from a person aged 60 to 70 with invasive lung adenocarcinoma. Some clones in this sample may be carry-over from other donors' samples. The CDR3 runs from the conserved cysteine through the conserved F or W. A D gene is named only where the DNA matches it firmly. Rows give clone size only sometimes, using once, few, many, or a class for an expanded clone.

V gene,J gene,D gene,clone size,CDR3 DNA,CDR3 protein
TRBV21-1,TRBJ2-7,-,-,TGTGCCAGCAGCCCCCCATTGACAGGGGTTCGGGAGCAGTACTTC,CASSPPLTGVREQYF
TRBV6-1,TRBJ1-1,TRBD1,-,TGTGCCAGCAGTGCCCGGACAGGGGGCTTGAACACTGAAGCTTTCTTT,CASSARTGGLNTEAFF
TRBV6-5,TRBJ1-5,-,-,TGTGCCAGCAGTCCTCGGGGTGGATTGGGGCAGCCCCAGCATTTT,CASSPRGGLGQPQHF
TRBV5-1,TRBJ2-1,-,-,TGCGCCAGCAGCTTGGAGGGGAGCGGTGAGCAGTTCTTC,CASSLEGSGEQFF
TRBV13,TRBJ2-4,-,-,TGTGCCAGCAGCACCACGGCTGGGGCGCTGGGAAACATTCAGTACTTC,CASSTTAGALGNIQYF
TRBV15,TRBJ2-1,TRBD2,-,TGTGCCACCAGCAGAGGTAGCGGGAGCTCCTACAATGAGCAGTTCTTC,CATSRGSGSSYNEQFF
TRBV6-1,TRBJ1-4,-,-,TGTGCCAGCAGAGTAGGCAATGGGGGTGAAAAACTGTTTTTT,CASRVGNGGEKLFF
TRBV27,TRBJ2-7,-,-,TGTGCCAGCAGTTTAAGTTGGGGACTGTACGAGCAGTACTTC,CASSLSWGLYEQYF
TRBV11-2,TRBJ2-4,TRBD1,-,TGTGCCAGCAGCTCCCCCCGACAGGGAGAAAACATTCAGTACTTC,CASSSPRQGENIQYF
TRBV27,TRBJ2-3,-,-,TGTGCCAGCAGCCCCCAAAGGGTTGGGGATACGCAGTATTTT,CASSPQRVGDTQYF
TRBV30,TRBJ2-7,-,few,TGTGCCTGGAGTGGGGCAACCTACGAGCAGTACTTC,CAWSGATYEQYF
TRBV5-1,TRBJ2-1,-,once,TGCGCCAGCACCTTCGCCCCGGCTAGCAGGGGCAATGAGCAGTTCTTC,CASTFAPASRGNEQFF
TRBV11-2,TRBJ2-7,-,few,TGTGCCAGCAGGGAGGGGCCCGAGCAGTACTTC,CASREGPEQYF
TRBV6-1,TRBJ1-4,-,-,TGTGCCAGCACTATAGACGTTGGAGGTGAAAAACTGTTTTTT,CASTIDVGGEKLFF
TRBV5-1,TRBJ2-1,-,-,TGCGCCAGCAGGGGGTCGGTTCTCTTGCCAGACAATGAGCAGTTCTTC,CASRGSVLLPDNEQFF
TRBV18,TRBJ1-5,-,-,TGTGCCAGCTCACCAGGGAGGAAGAATCAGCCCCAGCATTTT,CASSPGRKNQPQHF
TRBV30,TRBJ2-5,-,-,TGTGCCTGGAGTCCCCTAGGGGGAATGAAAGAGACCCAGTACTTC,CAWSPLGGMKETQYF
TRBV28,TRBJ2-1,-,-,TGTGCCAGCAGTTTTTTAGGGTACAATGAGCAGTTCTTC,CASSFLGYNEQFF
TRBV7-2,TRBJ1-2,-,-,TGTGCCAGCAGCTTACGTTCTGGCGGCGACCAAGGCTACACCTTC,CASSLRSGGDQGYTF
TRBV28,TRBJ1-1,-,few,TGTGCCAGCAGTTTAGGAACAGGGAGGACTGAAGCTTTCTTT,CASSLGTGRTEAFF
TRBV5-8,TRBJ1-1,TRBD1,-,TGTGCCAGCAGCTTTGACAGGGGTAACACTGAAGCTTTCTTT,CASSFDRGNTEAFF
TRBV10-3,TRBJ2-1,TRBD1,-,TGTGCCATCAGTGACCCGGGACAGGGGAGAAACAATGAGCAGTTCTTC,CAISDPGQGRNNEQFF
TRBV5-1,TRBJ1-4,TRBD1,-,TGCGCCAGCAGCTGGGGGACAGCAACTAATGAAAAACTGTTTTTT,CASSWGTATNEKLFF
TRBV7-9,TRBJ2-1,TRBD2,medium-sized,TGTGCCAGCAGTCCTAGAAGACTAGCGGGAGAAACTGGTGAGCAGTTCTTC,CASSPRRLAGETGEQFF
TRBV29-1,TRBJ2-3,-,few,TGCAGCGTCGTTCCAGGTGGAGGTAGTCCAGATACGCAGTATTTT,CSVVPGGGSPDTQYF
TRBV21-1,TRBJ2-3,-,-,TGTGCCAGCAGCAACCAAGTTCCAGATACGCAGTATTTT,CASSNQVPDTQYF
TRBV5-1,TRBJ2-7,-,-,TGCGCCAGCAGCCAGGGCCAGGGGCGGGTATACGAGCAGTACTTC,CASSQGQGRVYEQYF
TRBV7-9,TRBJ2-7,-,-,TGTGCCAGCAGCTTATCCTTGGACGGCTACGAGCAGTACTTC,CASSLSLDGYEQYF
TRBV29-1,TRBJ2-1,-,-,TGCAGCGTTGAAATGTGGGGTTCCTACAATGAGCAGTTCTTC,CSVEMWGSYNEQFF
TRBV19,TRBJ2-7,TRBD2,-,TGTGCCAGTAGTATATCCCGCGGTAGCGGGAGGAGTGAGCAGTACTTC,CASSISRGSGRSEQYF
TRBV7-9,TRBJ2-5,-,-,TGTGCCAGCAGCTTAGGCAGGGCCTTTGGGATCCAAGAGACCCAGTACTTC,CASSLGRAFGIQETQYF
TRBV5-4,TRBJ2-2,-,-,TGTGCCAGCAGCTCGAGACAGGTGATGAACACCGGGGAGCTGTTTTTT,CASSSRQVMNTGELFF
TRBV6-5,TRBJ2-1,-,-,TGTGCCAGCAGTTACTTAAATGAGCAGTTCTTC,CASSYLNEQFF
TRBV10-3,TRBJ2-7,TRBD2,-,TGTGCCATCAGGAGGCGGGGGACCTCCTACGAGCAGTACTTC,CAIRRRGTSYEQYF
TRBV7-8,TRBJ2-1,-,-,TGTGCCAGCAGCCCCTACAATGAGCAGTTCTTC,CASSPYNEQFF
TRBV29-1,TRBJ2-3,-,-,TGCAGCGTCCTGGGTAGCGCGAGGGGCACAGATACGCAGTATTTT,CSVLGSARGTDTQYF
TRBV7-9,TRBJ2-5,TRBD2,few,TGTGCCAGCAGGGGCACTAGCGGAGAGACCCAGTACTTC,CASRGTSGETQYF
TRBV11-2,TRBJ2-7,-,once,TGTGCCAGCAGCTTAACTACCTACGAGCAGTACTTC,CASSLTTYEQYF
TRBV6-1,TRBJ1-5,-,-,TGTGCCAGCAGTGAAACGGCGCCCCAGCATTTT,CASSETAPQHF
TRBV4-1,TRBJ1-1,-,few,TGCGCCAGCAGCCAAGATCAAGGACACACTGAAGCTTTCTTT,CASSQDQGHTEAFF
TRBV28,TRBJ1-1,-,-,TGTGCCAGCAGTCGACCATTCACTGAAGCTTTCTTT,CASSRPFTEAFF
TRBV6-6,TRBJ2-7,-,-,TGTGCCAGCAGTTACTCGTACGGGTCCGAGCAGTACTTC,CASSYSYGSEQYF
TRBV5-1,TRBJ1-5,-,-,TGCGCCAGCAGCGAGCCCGGTCAGCCCCAGCATTTT,CASSEPGQPQHF
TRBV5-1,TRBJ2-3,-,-,TGCGCCAGCGCCGGTCTGGACCCTCGGACAGATACGCAGTATTTT,CASAGLDPRTDTQYF
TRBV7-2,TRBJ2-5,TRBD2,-,TGTGCCAGCAGCTTAGGTTTCGTACAGCGGGGAGGGACCCAGTACTTC,CASSLGFVQRGGTQYF
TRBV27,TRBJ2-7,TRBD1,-,TGTGCCAGCAGCCCTGACAGGGCCGGCTCCTACGAGCAGTACTTC,CASSPDRAGSYEQYF
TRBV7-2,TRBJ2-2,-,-,TGTGCCAGCAGCTCCGACGCCGGGGAGCTGTTTTTT,CASSSDAGELFF
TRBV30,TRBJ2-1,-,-,TGTGCCTGGGGTTCACAATGGAATGAGCAGTTCTTC,CAWGSQWNEQFF
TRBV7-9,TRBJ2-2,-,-,TGTGCCAGCAGCCCCGGGGTGGCCGGGGAGCTGTTTTTT,CASSPGVAGELFF
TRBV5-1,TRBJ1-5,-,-,TGCGCCAGCAGCCTGCTGGGGACGGTCGTAGAACCCCAGCATTTT,CASSLLGTVVEPQHF